These 14 T cell receptor beta chains were sequenced from one sample in a study of radiotherapy plus CTLA-4 blockade in lung cancer. Clones were read by immunoSEQ multiplex PCR, and TCRdb kept only the in-frame ones, dropping some. The data contain 50,000 or so clones, around 69% of them seen just once; the ten biggest clones take up roughly 10%. The material sequenced was peripheral blood, taken from a patient treated with radiotherapy plus ipilimumab. These receptors were taken from a human donor with non-small cell lung cancer who had stable disease on radiotherapy plus ipilimumab.

The rearrangement joins TRBV5-4 to TRBJ2-7; D is undetermined. Looked up from germline, CDR1 is SGHNT and CDR2 is YYREEE (reference sequence). The CDR3 has 13 residues. The ends were cut back, 0 bases at V and 3 bases at J, with 7 bases in the middle. CDR3 DNA: TGTGCCAGCAGCTTGGACAGCATCTACGAGCAGTACTTC. Protein: CASSLDSIYEQYF.

The sample holds one count of this clone. The rearrangement links TRBV7-6 to TRBJ2-3; 7 bases are shared with TRBD2. CDR1 SGHVS and CDR2 FNYEAQ come from the germline V gene. The CDR3 has 12 residues. Trimming removed 8 bases from V and 4 bases from J; junction bases left unmatched: 3. The CDR3: CASGGGSDTQYF. As DNA, the CDR3 is TGTGCCAGCGGCGGGGGATCAGATACGCAGTATTTT.

This chain links TRBV29-1 with TRBJ1-2; 8 bases are a match to TRBD1. The V gene end was trimmed by 6 bases and the J gene end by 3 bases; junction bases not matched to a gene: 6. The CDR3 is made up of 13 amino acids. Per germline, CDR1 SQVTM and CDR2 ANQGSEA. The CDR3 DNA sequence: TGCAGCGTAGCCCCAGGGGGCGACTATGGCTACACCTTC. Its protein product is CSVAPGGDYGYTF.

This clone occurred a few times. This chain connects TRBV5-4 to TRBJ1-6; the D is unclear. Looked up from germline, CDR1 is SGHNT and CDR2 is YYREEE (reference sequence). The CDR3 covers 18 residues. V shed 5 bases and J shed 0 bases, with 18 bases lying between them. The CDR3 here is CASSPGGGKSSYNSPLHF. In DNA, the CDR3 is TGTGCCAGCAGTCCGGGAGGTGGTAAGAGCTCCTATAATTCACCCCTCCACTTT.

The chain uses TRBV6-5 and TRBJ1-2; D perhaps matches TRBD1 (6 bases). Trimming pared 1 base from V and 1 base from J, leaving 13 bases between. The germline CDR1 and CDR2 sequences are MNHEY and SVGAGI. This CDR3 region has 16 residues. Here the CDR3 DNA reads TGTGCCAGCAGTTACTTGGACAGCCGCAATAACTATGGCTACACCTTC. Translation gives CASSYLDSRNNYGYTF.

Only one count was recorded for this clone. The J gene is TRBJ1-3, the V gene TRBV7-2; D uncertain. This CDR3 spans 16 amino acids. Trimming took 5 bases from V and 0 from J, leaving 14 bases between them. The germline gives CDR1 SGHTA, CDR2 FQGNSA. The CDR3: CASSAREVYSGNTIYF. CDR3 sequence (DNA): TGTGCCAGCAGCGCACGGGAAGTGTACTCTGGAAACACCATATATTTT.

This clone was detected only a few times. This chain connects TRBV2 to TRBJ2-3; no definite D call. This CDR3 spans 15 amino acids. Germline V gives CDR1 SNHLY, CDR2 FYNNEI. Trimming pared 1 base from V and 1 base from J, leaving 9 bases between. CDR3 sequence (DNA): TGTGCCAGCAGTGAAGGGCTAGTAGGCACAGATACGCAGTATTTT. It translates to CASSEGLVGTDTQYF.

The chain is built from TRBV25-1 and TRBJ2-7; D is ambiguous. V was shortened by 3 bases and J by 2 bases, with 5 bases between the two germline ends. CDR3 length: 12 residues. Germline-derived CDR1 and CDR2 are MGHDK and SYGVNS. CDR3 in amino acids: CASSDRTYEQYF. CDR3 DNA sequence: TGTGCCAGCAGTGACAGGACCTACGAGCAGTACTTC.

This chain links TRBV5-6 with TRBJ2-1; D is unresolved. The CDR3 spans 13 residues. Between the trimmed V and J ends, which lost 0 bases and 6 bases, there was a span of 7 bases. Germline V lookup: CDR1 SGHDT, CDR2 YYEEEE. The DNA of the CDR3 is TGTGCCAGCAGCTTGGTTGGGGTCAATGAGCAGTTCTTC. It is translated as CASSLVGVNEQFF. The variable domain in full, completed from reference TRBV5-6 and TRBJ2-1, reads DAGVTQSPTHLIKTRGQQVTLRCSPKSGHDTVSWYQQALGQGPQFIFQYYEEEERQRGNFPDRFSGHQFPNYSSELNVNALLLGDSALYLCASSLVGVNEQFFGPGTRLTVL.

V and J are TRBV2 and TRBJ2-6; D uncertain. The V gene's germline CDR1 is SNHLY and CDR2 FYNNEI. This CDR3 is built from 16 residues. Trimming pared 7 bases from V and 0 bases from J, leaving 13 bases between. For the CDR3, the DNA is TGTGCCAGCAACGGCAGAACAAGCTCTGGGGCCAACGTCCTGACTTTC. This codes for CASNGRTSSGANVLTF.

The rearrangement links TRBV19 to TRBJ2-7, with TRBD1 matching 7 bases. Germline V CDR1 and CDR2: LNHDA, SQIVND (reference sequence). V was clipped by 8 bases and J by 5 bases; unmatched bases: 9. The CDR3 spans 13 residues. In nucleotides, the CDR3 is TGTGCCAGTTGCCCGACAGGGCTGCACGAGCAGTACTTC. Its protein product is CASCPTGLHEQYF.

The J gene is TRBJ1-5, the V gene TRBV28, with D possibly being TRBD1 (6 bases). Per germline, CDR1 MDHEN and CDR2 SYDVKM. The CDR3 contains 20 residues. With 6 bases removed from V and 3 bases from J, the gap between germline ends came to 30 bases. This CDR3 reads CASRPSIFVGGRRVNQPQHF. The CDR3 bases are TGTGCCAGCAGGCCTTCTATTTTTGTCGGGGGGCGAAGGGTCAATCAGCCCCAGCATTTT.

This sequence joins TRBV9 and TRBJ1-1, with D unclear. Germline assignment: CDR1 SGDLS and CDR2 YYNGEE. The V end lost 4 bases, the J end lost 0 bases, and 13 bases lay between the germline ends. CDR3 length equals 15 residues. CDR3 in DNA: TGTGCCAGCAGCTTGAGGGCGGCGATGAACACTGAAGCTTTCTTT. Its protein product is CASSLRAAMNTEAFF.

The rearrangement uses TRBV7-2 and TRBJ2-3, with 12 bases matching TRBD1. The germline V gene encodes CDR1 SGHTA and CDR2 FQGNSA. The junction had 8 bases not matched to a gene; V was cut back by 3 bases and J by 1 base. The CDR3 is 18 residues long. CDR3 sequence (DNA): TGTGCCAGCAGCTTTCCCGGGACAGGGGGCGCGGGCACAGATACGCAGTATTTT. It codes for CASSFPGTGGAGTDTQYF.